This T cell receptor (beta chain) was captured in a study of monozygotic twins with inflammatory bowel disease. Broader study findings: Clonotype overlap with others was lower in IBD patients than in healthy twins, a difference that was greatest with disease activity. Using the inverse Simpson index, IBD patients had lower TCRbeta diversity than healthy co-twins.

Reanalyzing the 5' RACE reads, TCRdb keeps one entry per CDR3 protein, without DNA. The sample holds some 89,000 distinct CDR3 sequences. Comment on this clonotype: The antigen remains unidentified.

Sequenced input: blood. The TCR comes from a human donor with ulcerative colitis or Crohn's disease, or a healthy co-twin of an affected twin (not recorded which).

CDR3 amino acids: CASSWGQETGELFF. The V call is TRBV27, the J call TRBJ2-2; the D gene TCRdb calls, TRBD1, cannot be checked with no DNA. Germline V gene lookup returns CDR1 MNHEY and CDR2 SMNVEV (reference sequence). The CDR3 totals 14 residues.